Shown below are 15 T cell receptor beta chains from a single sample sequenced in a study of blood T cell repertoires in COVID-19. TCRdb's copy holds only in-frame clones and misses some; the assay was immunoSEQ multiplex PCR. The sample consists of about 200,000 clones, around 84% of them appearing once. Sequencing was performed on PBMCs or T cells enriched from blood (not recorded which). All receptors come from a middle-aged woman with acute COVID-19.

The genes are TRBV24-1 and TRBJ1-4; a weak D match, TRBD1 (6 bases). The length of the CDR3 is 16 residues. Germline values: CDR1 KGHDR, CDR2 SFDVKD. V was shortened by 4 bases and J by 8 bases, with 19 bases between the two germline ends. This CDR3 reads CATSDLDSSGGEKLFF. The CDR3 nucleotides are TGTGCCACCAGTGACCTGGACAGTTCCGGGGGGGAAAAACTGTTTTTT.

The rearrangement joins TRBV6-5 to TRBJ2-5, with a tentative D call TRBD2 (5 bases). Trimming cost V 6 bases and J 4 bases, with 18 bases left between them. Germline-derived CDR1 and CDR2 are MNHEY and SVGAGI. The CDR3 loop spans 15 amino acids. Written as DNA, the CDR3 is TGTGCCAGCAGGGCCCGGGCCGGGAACGGAGAGACCCAGTACTTC. Amino acids: CASRARAGNGETQYF.

This clone was detected only once. The chain has TRBV6-2 or TRBV6-3 and TRBJ2-2; 8 bases are shared with TRBD2. J was trimmed by 5 bases and V by 4 bases; bases with no gene match: 15. Looked up from germline, CDR1 is MNHEY and CDR2 is SVGEGT. This CDR3 contains 18 residues. The CDR3 DNA reads TGTGCCAGCAGTTCCCCCCTTCGGGGGGGGATGGGAACCGGGGAGCTGTTTTTT. It yields the protein CASSSPLRGGMGTGELFF.

This rearrangement joins TRBV7-2 to TRBJ2-4; tentative D call: TRBD1 (5 bases). The CDR3 contains 16 residues. From germline, CDR1 is SGHTA and CDR2 FQGNSA. The ends were cut back, 4 bases at V and 0 bases at J, with 13 bases in the middle. CDR3 sequence reads: CASSSLPTVAKNIQYF. The CDR3 nucleotides read TGTGCCAGCAGCTCGCTTCCGACAGTAGCCAAAAACATTCAGTACTTC. The full variable domain, rest sourced from reference TRBV7-2 and TRBJ2-4, is GAGVSQSPSNKVTEKGKDVELRCDPISGHTALYWYRQSLGQGLEFLIYFQGNSAPDKSGLPSDRFSAERTGGSVSTLTIQRTQQEDSAVYLCASSSLPTVAKNIQYFGAGTRLSVL.

The rearrangement joins TRBV10-3 to TRBJ2-3; 9 bases align to TRBD1. The ends lost 10 bases at V and 2 bases at J; junction bases unmatched: 10. The CDR3 loop spans 15 amino acids. In germline, CDR1 is ENHRY, CDR2 SYGVKD. The CDR3 loop reads CATFQGQGNTDTQYF. Here the CDR3 DNA reads TGTGCCACCTTTCAGGGACAGGGAAACACAGATACGCAGTATTTT.

The chain links TRBV6-5 to TRBJ1-3, with TRBD1 matching 8 bases. This CDR3 is built from 11 residues. V was clipped by 7 bases and J by 8 bases; unmatched bases: 1. Per the germline V gene, CDR1 is MNHEY and CDR2 is SVGAGI. In DNA, the CDR3 is TGTGCCAGCATGGACAGGGACACCATATATTTT. Its protein is CASMDRDTIYF.

The chain combines TRBV15 with TRBJ2-3, with 14 bases fitting TRBD2. Germline V gene lookup returns CDR1 LNHNV and CDR2 YYDKDF (reference sequence). The CDR3 is 16 residues long. Unmatched junction bases numbered 4, after V lost 5 bases and J lost 3 bases. The chain's CDR3 is CATSVRTSGRTDTQYF. CDR3 in DNA: TGTGCCACCAGCGTGAGGACTAGCGGGAGGACAGATACGCAGTATTTT.

The chain is built from TRBV4-2 and TRBJ1-5, with a possible D match to TRBD1 (6 bases). The CDR3 runs to 16 residues. Germline CDR1 and CDR2: LGHNA and YNFKEQ. The germline V and J ends were trimmed by 0 bases and 5 bases, with 14 bases remaining between them. The CDR3 is CASSQDGSGVDQPQHF. The CDR3 DNA is TGTGCCAGCAGCCAAGATGGGTCAGGGGTGGATCAGCCCCAGCATTTT.

This clone has a single count. This chain's CDR3 is CASSSPGVRSQATDTQYF. As DNA, the CDR3 is TGTGCCAGCAGCTCGCCGGGAGTACGATCGCAGGCCACAGATACGCAGTATTTT. The V call is TRBV7-9, the J call TRBJ2-3; TRBD2 is a possible D gene (6 bases). This CDR3 has 18 residues. Trimming pared 4 bases from V and 2 bases from J, leaving 22 bases between. CDR1 and CDR2 (germline): SEHNR, FQNEAQ (reference sequence). Supplemented by reference TRBV7-9 and TRBJ2-3, the full variable domain reads DTGVSQNPRHKITKRGQNVTFRCDPISEHNRLYWYRQTLGQGPEFLTYFQNEAQLEKSRLLSDRFSAERPKGSFSTLEIQRTEQGDSAMYLCASSSPGVRSQATDTQYFGPGTRLTVL.

The V gene is TRBV9, the J gene TRBJ1-4, with D perhaps TRBD1 (6 bases). Germline V CDR1 and CDR2: SGDLS, YYNGEE. The CDR3 has 14 residues. Trimming took off 3 bases at V and 14 bases at J, with 20 bases between the two ends. The CDR3 sequence is CASSAETGGAQLFF. The CDR3 region has the DNA TGTGCCAGCAGCGCGGAGACCGGGGGGGCTCAGCTGTTTTTT.

This rearrangement joins TRBV24-1 to TRBJ1-2; 7 nucleotides match TRBD1. Per germline, CDR1 KGHDR and CDR2 SFDVKD. The CDR3 loop spans 13 amino acids. V lost 2 bases to trimming and J lost 4 bases; unmatched junction nucleotides: 0. The CDR3 coding sequence is TGTGCCACCAGTGATTGGGACAGCTATGGCTACACCTTC. Encoded protein: CATSDWDSYGYTF.

V and J are TRBV5-1 and TRBJ2-1; 8 bases are shared with TRBD2. The ends lost 1 base at V and 6 bases at J; junction bases unmatched: 9. The CDR3 is made up of 16 amino acids. Germline V gene sequence: CDR1 SGHRS, CDR2 YFSETQ. The DNA of the CDR3 is TGCGCCAGCAGCTTGCGAACGGGGGGGTGGTCCAATGAGCAGTTCTTC. This translates into CASSLRTGGWSNEQFF.

Only a few counts were recorded for this clone. The gene calls are TRBV19 and TRBJ1-1, with no clear D. This CDR3 contains 14 residues. The V gene's germline CDR1 is LNHDA and CDR2 SQIVND (reference sequence). Trimming cost V 1 base and J 2 bases, with 8 bases left between them. The CDR3 sequence: CASSIGPGNTEAFF. CDR3 nucleotide sequence: TGTGCCAGTAGTATAGGCCCAGGAAACACTGAAGCTTTCTTT.

V is TRBV6-5 and J is TRBJ1-2; D is possibly TRBD1 (5 bases). Deletions cut 4 bases from V and 4 bases from J, with 13 bases between. The CDR3 extends over 14 amino acids. Per germline, CDR1 MNHEY and CDR2 SVGAGI. The CDR3 protein is CASSSVTELYGYTF. The CDR3 region has the DNA TGTGCCAGCAGTTCAGTGACAGAGCTCTATGGCTACACCTTC.

This clone was observed a handful of times. This chain connects TRBV7-9 to TRBJ1-4; 11 bases fit TRBD1. Trimming at V came to 0 bases and at J to 8 bases, leaving 5 bases not matched to a gene. CDR1 and CDR2 from the germline V gene are SEHNR and FQNEAQ (reference sequence). There are 16 residues in the CDR3. Here the CDR3 reads CASSLARTGGSEKLFF. CDR3 nucleotides: TGTGCCAGCAGCTTAGCCCGGACAGGGGGCAGCGAAAAACTGTTTTTT. The full variable domain, completed using reference TRBV7-9 and TRBJ1-4, is DTGVSQNPRHKITKRGQNVTFRCDPISEHNRLYWYRQTLGQGPEFLTYFQNEAQLEKSRLLSDRFSAERPKGSFSTLEIQRTEQGDSAMYLCASSLARTGGSEKLFFGSGTQLSVL.